The 24 T cell receptor beta chains reported below all come from one sample, sequenced in a study of CD8 T cells in Susac syndrome. The RNA input was roughly 0.45 to 1 ug, and it was reverse transcribed with random hexamers. TCRdb redid the calling of the immunoSEQ multiplex PCR reads with MiXCR, one entry per CDR3 protein. The repertoire holds approximately 110,000 distinct CDR3 sequences, approximately 95% seen once, with approximately 0.3% in the top ten. Sequenced input: CD8+ T cells from PBMCs. Source of these receptors: a human donor with multiple sclerosis.

This rearrangement joins TRBV27 to TRBJ2-1; 7 bases fit TRBD2. Germline lookup yields CDR1 MNHEY and CDR2 SMNVEV (reference sequence). V was clipped by 5 bases and J by 0 bases; unmatched bases: 13. The CDR3 covers 18 residues. CDR3 nucleotides: TGTGCCAGCAGTCCGCCTTCTCTAGCGGAAAGCTCCTACAATGAGCAGTTCTTC. Translation gives CASSPPSLAESSYNEQFF.

The chain carries TRBV7-7 and TRBJ2-2; perhaps TRBD1 as D (6 bases). Germline V gene data show CDR1 as SSHAT and CDR2 as FNYEAQ (reference sequence). There are 17 residues in the CDR3. V lost 6 bases, J lost 0 bases, and 17 bases lay in between. CDR3 loop: CASSHRGGNPNTGELFF. The CDR3, as DNA: TGTGCCAGCAGTCACAGAGGGGGAAATCCGAACACCGGGGAGCTGTTTTTT.

The chain carries TRBV7-9 and TRBJ2-7; D call uncertain. There are 13 residues in the CDR3. Germline-derived CDR1 and CDR2 are SEHNR and FQNEAQ (reference sequence). V lost 1 base and J 4 bases, leaving 8 bases between the germline ends. The CDR3 loop is CASSLVPGYEQYF. As DNA, the CDR3 is TGTGCCAGCAGCTTAGTACCCGGTTACGAGCAGTACTTC.

Here the CDR3 DNA reads TGCGCCAGCAGCCAAGTTCCGAGGACAGGGATTTTTTACGAGCAGTACTTC. As protein: CASSQVPRTGIFYEQYF. The chain recombines TRBV4-1 with TRBJ2-7, with TRBD1 identical over 8 bases. V lost 1 base, J lost 4 bases, and 12 bases stayed unmatched. The germline V gene has CDR1 MGHRA and CDR2 YSYEKL. The CDR3 extends over 17 amino acids.

The rearrangement joins TRBV12-5 to TRBJ1-1; 7 bases are a match to TRBD1. This CDR3 contains 14 residues. The germline V gene encodes CDR1 LGHNT and CDR2 FRNRAP. The V and J ends lost 7 bases and 3 bases, in that order; junction bases with no gene match: 8. DNA for the CDR3: TGTGCTAGTGAGGCCGGGACAGCGGACACTGAAGCTTTCTTT. This translates into CASEAGTADTEAFF.

This chain uses TRBV2 with TRBJ1-2; 7 positions agree with TRBD1. CDR3 length: 12 amino acids. CDR1 and CDR2 from the germline V gene are SNHLY and FYNNEI. The trim removed 6 bases at V and 6 bases at J, leaving 4 bases unmatched. The CDR3 loop is CASSGTANGYTF. As DNA, the CDR3 is TGTGCCAGCAGCGGGACAGCGAATGGCTACACCTTC.

The sample holds one count of this clonotype. V gene TRBV12-3 or TRBV12-4 combines with J gene TRBJ2-5; possibly TRBD1 or TRBD2 for D (7 bases each). The CDR3 totals 15 residues. V lost 4 bases and J lost 3, with 15 bases in between. As DNA, the CDR3 is TGTGCCAGCAGTTCAGAGCGGGACAGAAAAGAGACCCAGTACTTC. Protein product: CASSSERDRKETQYF.

This clonotype has more than one count but fewer than ten. The genes are TRBV3-1 and TRBJ2-7; 9 bases fit TRBD1. Germline V gene sequence: CDR1 LGHDT, CDR2 YNNKEL (reference sequence). This CDR3 has 17 amino acids. The trim removed 6 bases at V and 5 bases at J, leaving 17 bases unmatched. This CDR3 reads CASSPGTGFPQLNEQYF. The CDR3, as DNA: TGTGCCAGCAGTCCCGGGACAGGGTTCCCCCAGCTTAACGAGCAGTACTTC.

The chain is built from TRBV15 and TRBJ2-3; D perhaps matches TRBD1 (5 bases). Trimming took 0 bases from V and 1 from J, leaving 8 bases between them. The length of the CDR3 is 15 residues. Germline lookup yields CDR1 LNHNV and CDR2 YYDKDF (reference sequence). CDR3 residues: CATSREGPRTDTQYF. The CDR3 bases are TGTGCCACCAGCAGAGAGGGGCCTCGCACAGATACGCAGTATTTT.

This clonotype was counted once. The chain couples TRBV20-1 to TRBJ2-1; 7 nucleotides match TRBD2. The CDR3 is 13 residues long. J gave up 8 bases and V 5 bases, and 9 bases lay outside the gene matches. The germline V gene has CDR1 DFQATT and CDR2 SNEGSKA (reference sequence). The DNA for the CDR3 is TGCAGTGCTCCTCGGGAGGTGATGTATGAGCAGTTCTTC. It specifies CSAPREVMYEQFF.

V and J are TRBV7-3 and TRBJ1-2, with 7 bases lining up with TRBD1. The germline V gene encodes CDR1 SGHTA and CDR2 FQGTGA. The CDR3 extends over 15 amino acids. J lost 1 base, V lost 4 bases, and 6 bases had no gene match. The CDR3 DNA follows: TGTGCCAGCAGCTCAGGGACAGATCATAACTATGGCTACACCTTC. This sequence encodes CASSSGTDHNYGYTF.

This chain links TRBV12-3 or TRBV12-4 with TRBJ2-2, with D uncertain. V was clipped by 8 bases and J by 3 bases, with 4 bases between them. The length of the CDR3 is 11 residues. The CDR3 spells CASGYTGELFF. CDR3 DNA: TGTGCCAGCGGATACACCGGGGAGCTGTTTTTT.

V usage is TRBV7-2 and J usage is TRBJ2-1; 13 bases fit TRBD2. This CDR3 has 17 residues. After removal of 6 bases from V and 7 bases from J, the junction contained 12 bases not matched to a gene. Germline loops: CDR1 SGHTA, CDR2 FQGNSA. The CDR3 sequence: CASSETSGGAYLNEQFF. The CDR3 DNA sequence: TGTGCCAGCAGTGAAACTAGCGGGGGGGCCTATTTGAATGAGCAGTTCTTC.

The CDR3 loop is CARNTEMNTEAFF. The CDR3 coding sequence is TGTGCCAGAAATACAGAGATGAACACTGAAGCTTTCTTT. The rearrangement uses TRBV3-1 and TRBJ1-1; D remains ambiguous. Germline V lookup: CDR1 LGHDT, CDR2 YNNKEL (reference sequence). The CDR3 runs 13 residues. V gave up 9 bases and J gave up 0 bases, with 11 bases separating them. Full variable domain (missing parts from reference TRBV3-1 and TRBJ1-1): DTAVSQTPKYLVTQMGNDKSIKCEQNLGHDTMYWYKQDSKKFLKIMFSYNNKELIINETVPNRFSPKSPDKAHLNLHINSLELGDSAVYFCARNTEMNTEAFFGQGTRLTVV.

This chain links TRBV7-9 with TRBJ2-7, with D hard to call. The CDR3 covers 12 residues. Trimming took off 0 bases at V and 6 bases at J, with 6 bases between the two ends. CDR1 is SEHNR, CDR2 FQNEAQ, per germline (reference sequence). The CDR3 sequence is CASSLASREQYF. CDR3 nucleotide sequence: TGTGCCAGCAGCTTAGCGTCCCGCGAGCAGTACTTC.

This chain connects TRBV20-1 to TRBJ2-1; TRBD2 matches 10 bases. This CDR3 region has 14 residues. CDR1 DFQATT and CDR2 SNEGSKA come from the germline V gene (reference sequence). J lost 3 bases, V lost 6 bases, and 5 bases had no gene match. The CDR3 DNA sequence: TGCAGTGCCTCTAGCGGGGGAATCTACAATGAGCAGTTCTTC. This translates into CSASSGGIYNEQFF.

The chain employs TRBV7-9 and TRBJ2-3, with unresolved D. Germline V CDR1 and CDR2: SEHNR, FQNEAQ (reference sequence). Trimming left V 3 bases short and J 2 bases short, with 12 bases between. This CDR3 has 15 amino acids. CDR3 nucleotide sequence: TGTGCCAGCAGCTTTAGGCAGGATTCCACAGATACGCAGTATTTT. Its translation is CASSFRQDSTDTQYF. Based on the CDR3 plus reference TRBV7-9 and TRBJ2-3, the full variable domain is DTGVSQNPRHKITKRGQNVTFRCDPISEHNRLYWYRQTLGQGPEFLTYFQNEAQLEKSRLLSDRFSAERPKGSFSTLEIQRTEQGDSAMYLCASSFRQDSTDTQYFGPGTRLTVL.

The rearrangement uses TRBV24-1 and TRBJ2-5, with D maybe TRBD1 (5 bases). The ends were cut back, 1 base at V and 3 bases at J, with 8 bases in the middle. The CDR3 totals 14 residues. CDR1 and CDR2 (germline): KGHDR, SFDVKD. CDR3 in amino acids: CATSDFREKETQYF. DNA for the CDR3: TGTGCCACCAGTGATTTCAGGGAAAAAGAGACCCAGTACTTC.

The rearrangement joins TRBV11-2 to TRBJ2-7, with TRBD2 matching 10 bases. The germline V gene has CDR1 SGHAT and CDR2 FQNNGV. This CDR3 comprises 15 residues. Trimming removed 1 base from V and 2 bases from J; junction bases left unmatched: 2. CDR3 sequence reads: CASSLGSGGAYEQYF. The CDR3 DNA sequence: TGTGCCAGCAGCTTAGGGAGCGGGGGGGCCTACGAGCAGTACTTC.

This chain links TRBV28 with TRBJ2-7, with D possibly TRBD1 on 5 matching bases. The length of the CDR3 is 14 residues. Trimming stripped 6 bases from V and 5 bases from J, with 17 bases between. Germline V gives CDR1 MDHEN, CDR2 SYDVKM. The CDR3: CASSSLRVRHEQYV. CDR3 coding DNA: TGTGCCAGCAGCTCACTCAGGGTTCGCCACGAGCAGTACGTC.

CDR3 DNA sequence: TGCGCCAGCAGCCCGTGGGAGGCTTCGAACACCGGGGAGCTGTTTTTT. As protein: CASSPWEASNTGELFF. The J gene is TRBJ2-2, the V gene TRBV5-1; a weak D match, TRBD2 (6 bases). Germline assignment: CDR1 SGHRS and CDR2 YFSETQ. This CDR3 has 16 amino acids. V lost 4 bases and J 0 bases, leaving 13 bases between the germline ends.

The V call is TRBV20-1, the J call TRBJ2-1; D is perhaps TRBD1 (7 bases). V lost 6 bases to trimming and J lost 8 bases, with 17 bases between them. The CDR3 runs to 13 residues. The V gene's germline CDR1 is DFQATT and CDR2 SNEGSKA (reference sequence). CDR3 nucleotides: TGCAGTGCCAACAGGGGAGGCCTGGATGAGCAGTTCTTC. This sequence encodes CSANRGGLDEQFF.

This chain links TRBV3-1 with TRBJ2-5, with 15 bases that match TRBD2. Looked up from germline, CDR1 is LGHDT and CDR2 is YNNKEL (reference sequence). The CDR3 extends over 17 amino acids. The V and J ends lost 0 bases and 5 bases, in that order; junction bases with no gene match: 4. The CDR3 region has the DNA TGTGCCAGCAGCCAAGAATGGACTAGCGGGGGGGCGGAGACCCAGTACTTC. It codes for CASSQEWTSGGAETQYF.

The V call is TRBV7-9, the J call TRBJ2-1, with 13 bases fitting TRBD2. CDR1 SEHNR and CDR2 FQNEAQ come from the germline V gene (reference sequence). The CDR3 has 15 residues. The V gene end was trimmed by 5 bases and the J gene end by 8 bases; junction bases not matched to a gene: 6. CDR3 sequence (DNA): TGTGCCAGCAGCCCGGGACTAGCGGGAACGGATGAGCAGTTCTTC. Protein sequence: CASSPGLAGTDEQFF.